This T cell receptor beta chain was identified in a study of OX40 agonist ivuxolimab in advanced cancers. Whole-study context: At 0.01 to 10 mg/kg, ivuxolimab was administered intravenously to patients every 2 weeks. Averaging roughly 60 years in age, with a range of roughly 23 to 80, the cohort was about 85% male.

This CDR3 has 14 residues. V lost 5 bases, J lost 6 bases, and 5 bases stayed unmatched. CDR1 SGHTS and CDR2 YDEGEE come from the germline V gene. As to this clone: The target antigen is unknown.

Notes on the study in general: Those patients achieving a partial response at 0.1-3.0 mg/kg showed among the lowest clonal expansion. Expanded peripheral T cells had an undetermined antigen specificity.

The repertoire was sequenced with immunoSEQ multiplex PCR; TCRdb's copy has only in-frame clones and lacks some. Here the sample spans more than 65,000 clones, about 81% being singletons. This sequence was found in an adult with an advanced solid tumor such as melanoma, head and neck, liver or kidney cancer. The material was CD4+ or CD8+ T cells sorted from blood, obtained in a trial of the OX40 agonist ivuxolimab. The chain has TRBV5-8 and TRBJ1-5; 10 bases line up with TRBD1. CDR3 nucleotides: TGTGCCAGCAGGGGACAGGGGTTCAGTCAGCCCCAGCATTTT. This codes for CASRGQGFSQPQHF.